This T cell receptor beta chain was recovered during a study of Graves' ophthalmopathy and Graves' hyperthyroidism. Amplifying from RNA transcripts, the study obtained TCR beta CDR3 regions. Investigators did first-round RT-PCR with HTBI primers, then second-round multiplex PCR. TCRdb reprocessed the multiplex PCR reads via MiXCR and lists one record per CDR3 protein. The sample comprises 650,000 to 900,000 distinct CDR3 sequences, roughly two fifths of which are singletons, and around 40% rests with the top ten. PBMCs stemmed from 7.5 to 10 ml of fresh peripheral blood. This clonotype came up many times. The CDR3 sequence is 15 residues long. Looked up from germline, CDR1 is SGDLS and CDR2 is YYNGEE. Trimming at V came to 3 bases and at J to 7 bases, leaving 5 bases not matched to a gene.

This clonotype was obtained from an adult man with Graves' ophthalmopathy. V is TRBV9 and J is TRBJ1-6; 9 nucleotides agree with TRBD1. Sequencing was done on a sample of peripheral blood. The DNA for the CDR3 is TGTGCCAGCAGCGCTGGGGGACAGGGAAATTCACCCCTCCACTTT. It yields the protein CASSAGGQGNSPLHF.